The 25 T cell receptor beta chains reported below all come from one sample, sequenced in a study of T cell responses to AZD1222 COVID-19 vaccine. The repertoire was sequenced with immunoSEQ multiplex PCR; TCRdb's copy has only in-frame clones and lacks some. The repertoire holds 150,000 to 200,000 clones, with under 95% as singletons. Here the sequenced sample was peripheral blood, taken 28 days after the second AZD1222 dose. The receptors shown here come from an adult who received the AZD1222 COVID-19 vaccine.

In its sample, this clone was seen once. The V gene is TRBV21-1, the J gene TRBJ1-2; the D call in the table, TRBD1, was not verified against the DNA. TRBV21-1 is assigned pseudogene status. CDR3 length equals 17 residues. Here the CDR3 reads CASTPIDSGQGNYGYTF. CDR3 DNA: TGTGCCAGCACCCCAATTGATTCGGGACAGGGTAACTATGGCTACACCTTC.

The chain employs TRBV3-1 (or the pseudogene TRBV3-2) and TRBJ1-2, with no clear D. With 3 bases removed from V and 13 bases from J, the gap between germline ends came to 18 bases. This CDR3 comprises 13 residues. CDR1 LGHDT and CDR2 YNNKEL come from the germline V gene (reference sequence). The CDR3 nucleotides are TGTGCCAGCAGCCATGTAGACGGCGCCCGGGGCACCTTC. Encoded protein: CASSHVDGARGTF.

The rearrangement joins TRBV5-4 to TRBJ2-1, with TRBD2 matching 8 bases. The junction had 5 bases not matched to a gene; V was cut back by 6 bases and J by 6 bases. CDR1 is SGHNT, CDR2 YYREEE, per germline (reference sequence). CDR3 length: 13 residues. DNA for the CDR3: TGTGCCAGCATAAGCGGGGGAGGCAATGAGCAGTTCTTC. It yields the protein CASISGGGNEQFF.

Turning to this clone: Other DNA sequences in the same sample also yield this CDR3. The chain joins TRBV5-4 to TRBJ1-1; D ambiguous. Germline-derived CDR1 and CDR2 are SGHNT and YYREEE (reference sequence). Trimming cost V 0 bases and J 1 base, with 7 bases left between them. The CDR3 extends over 14 amino acids. The CDR3 DNA reads as TGTGCCAGCAGCTTGGGGGGAGCGAACACTGAAGCTTTCTTT. Translating it yields CASSLGGANTEAFF.

The chain is built from TRBV6-5 and TRBJ1-3; D may be TRBD1 (5 bases). Trimming removed 3 bases from V and 0 bases from J, with 12 bases in between. CDR1 is MNHEY, CDR2 SVGAGI, per germline. CDR3 length equals 16 residues. The CDR3: CASSYRQGLSGNTIYF. In nucleotides, the CDR3 is TGTGCCAGCAGTTATCGCCAGGGACTCTCTGGAAACACCATATATTTT.

This clone was counted between two and nine times. This chain links TRBV5-5 with TRBJ2-7, with a tentative D call TRBD1 (6 bases). Germline lookup yields CDR1 SGHKS and CDR2 YYEKEE (reference sequence). The CDR3 extends over 15 amino acids. The germline V and J ends were trimmed by 2 bases and 0 bases, with 12 bases remaining between them. CDR3 nucleotide sequence: TGTGCCAGCAGCTTTACAGGGAATCCCTCCTACGAGCAGTACTTC. The encoded protein is CASSFTGNPSYEQYF.

The chain combines TRBV18 with TRBJ1-5, with 8 bases lining up with TRBD1. The CDR3 sequence is 15 residues long. Germline CDR1 and CDR2: KGHSH and LQKENI. V shed 3 bases and J 5 bases; nucleotides not matched to a gene: 6. The DNA of the CDR3 is TGTGCCAGCTCACCGACAGGGGAAGAATATCAGCCCCAGCATTTT. As protein: CASSPTGEEYQPQHF.

V and J are TRBV30 and TRBJ1-6, with D unresolved. V was cut by 4 bases and J by 8 bases, with 9 bases left in between. CDR1 and CDR2 from the germline V gene are GTSNPN and SVGIG (reference sequence). This CDR3 region has 12 residues. The CDR3 sequence is CAWTGGDSPLHF. As DNA, the CDR3 is TGTGCCTGGACGGGTGGGGATTCACCCCTCCACTTT.

The rearrangement joins TRBV4-1 to TRBJ2-7, with TRBD1 matching 7 bases. The CDR3 contains 15 residues. Germline assignment: CDR1 MGHRA and CDR2 YSYEKL. Trimming removed 3 bases from V and 0 bases from J; junction bases left unmatched: 5. The CDR3 loop reads CASSQEDRSSYEQYF. The CDR3, as DNA: TGCGCCAGCAGCCAGGAGGACAGGAGCTCCTACGAGCAGTACTTC.

This clone was seen just once. This chain uses TRBV13 with TRBJ2-7; 9 bases align to TRBD1. This CDR3 has 14 amino acids. From germline, CDR1 is PRHDT and CDR2 FYEKMQ (reference sequence). Trimming at V came to 8 bases and at J to 3 bases, leaving 8 bases not matched to a gene. CDR3 sequence (DNA): TGTGCCAGCTCCCCCGGGACAGGGTTCTACGAGCAGTACTTC. Its translation: CASSPGTGFYEQYF.

The chain combines TRBV7-2 with TRBJ2-7; maybe TRBD2 (5 bases). The CDR3 has 16 residues. V gave up 1 base and J gave up 4 bases, with 17 bases separating them. Germline loops: CDR1 SGHTA, CDR2 FQGNSA. CDR3 coding DNA: TGTGCCAGCAGCTTAGGTAGCGTGCGATGGGGTTACGAGCAGTACTTC. Translating it yields CASSLGSVRWGYEQYF.

J is TRBJ2-5 and V is TRBV15; D is perhaps TRBD1 or TRBD2 (6 bases each). CDR1 and CDR2 (germline): LNHNV, YYDKDF (reference sequence). Trimming took 0 bases from V and 5 from J, leaving 10 bases between them. The CDR3 extends over 14 amino acids. The CDR3, as DNA: TGTGCCACCAGCAGAGATAGAGGGGGGGAGACCCAGTACTTC. Translated, it gives CATSRDRGGETQYF. Using reference TRBV15 and TRBJ2-5 for the parts outside the CDR3, the full variable domain is DAMVIQNPRYQVTQFGKPVTLSCSQTLNHNVMYWYQQKSSQAPKLLFHYYDKDFNNEADTPDNFQSRRPNTSFCFLDIRSPGLGDTAMYLCATSRDRGGETQYFGPGTRLLVL.

The V gene is TRBV6-4, the J gene TRBJ2-5, with 7 positions matching TRBD2. Looked up from germline, CDR1 is MRHNA and CDR2 is SNTAGT. This CDR3 region has 18 residues. The V gene end was trimmed by 3 bases and the J gene end by 7 bases; junction bases not matched to a gene: 20. The CDR3 DNA follows: TGTGCCAGCAGTGATCTCGCTCCGGGACTACCGCAGGCGGGGACCCAGTACTTC. Translation: CASSDLAPGLPQAGTQYF.

This clone was counted a single time. This chain uses TRBV10-1 with TRBJ1-1; tentative D call: TRBD1 (6 bases). The ends were cut back, 0 bases at V and 5 bases at J, with 16 bases in the middle. This CDR3 spans 16 amino acids. The germline gives CDR1 WNHNN, CDR2 SYGVQD (reference sequence). CDR3 sequence (DNA): TGCGCCAGCAGTGAGTCGGGAAGGGGACAAGGAACTGAAGCTTTCTTT. Protein product: CASSESGRGQGTEAFF.

The CDR3 region has the DNA TGTGCCAGCACAGACTCGGGACAGGGCCGTGGCTACACCTTC. The encoded protein is CASTDSGQGRGYTF. The genes are TRBV18 and TRBJ1-2; 9 bases align to TRBD1. The CDR3 totals 14 residues. Trimming took 8 bases from V and 7 from J; bases not matched to a gene: 11. CDR1 KGHSH and CDR2 LQKENI come from the germline V gene.

The chain employs TRBV4-1 and TRBJ1-1; unclear D gene. This CDR3 contains 15 residues. Germline-derived CDR1 and CDR2 are MGHRA and YSYEKL. Trimming removed 6 bases from V and 2 bases from J, with 16 bases in between. Here the CDR3 DNA reads TGCGCCAGCAGGCTCCTTAAGACGGATAACACTGAAGCTTTCTTT. Encoded protein: CASRLLKTDNTEAFF.

This chain uses TRBV11-2 with TRBJ2-7; 9 bases align to TRBD2. Germline V gives CDR1 SGHAT, CDR2 FQNNGV. Trimming took 2 bases from V and 0 from J; bases not matched to a gene: 8. This CDR3 comprises 17 residues. DNA for the CDR3: TGTGCCAGCAGCTTAATAGCGGGGGCCCATAGCTCCTACGAGCAGTACTTC. Translating gives CASSLIAGAHSSYEQYF.

This chain connects TRBV6-5 to TRBJ1-1; D gene ambiguous. V lost 2 bases and J 0 bases, leaving 10 bases between the germline ends. The CDR3 spans 15 residues. The germline CDR1 and CDR2 sequences are MNHEY and SVGAGI. Written as DNA, the CDR3 is TGTGCCAGCAGTTACGCCGCTCAGGTGAACACTGAAGCTTTCTTT. This codes for CASSYAAQVNTEAFF.

The chain recombines TRBV11-3 with TRBJ2-7; possibly TRBD1 for D (5 bases). The ends were cut back, 1 base at V and 4 bases at J, with 14 bases in the middle. Germline V gene data show CDR1 as SGHNT and CDR2 as YENEEA. This CDR3 has 15 residues. The CDR3 nucleotides are TGTGCCAGCAGCTTAGGGCAGGGAAGAGGATACGAGCAGTACTTC. Protein product: CASSLGQGRGYEQYF.

This clone was seen only once. The CDR3 reads CASSRTSGGLSSSYNEQFF. In DNA, the CDR3 is TGTGCCAGCAGTCGGACTAGCGGGGGGCTCTCATCCTCCTACAATGAGCAGTTCTTC. The chain employs TRBV5-5 and TRBJ2-1; 14 nucleotides line up with TRBD2. The V segment lost 5 bases and the J segment 0 bases; nucleotides outside the gene matches: 10. Germline CDR1 is SGHKS and CDR2 is YYEKEE (reference sequence). The CDR3 has 19 residues.

The chain uses TRBV9 and TRBJ2-2, with D uncertain. Trimming removed 0 bases at V and 5 bases at J, with 5 bases between. CDR1 is SGDLS and CDR2 is YYNGEE in the germline V gene. The CDR3 sequence is 13 residues long. In nucleotides, the CDR3 is TGTGCCAGCAGCGTAGTGAGGACCGGGGAGCTGTTTTTT. This sequence encodes CASSVVRTGELFF.

In this sample, this clone turned up once. The V gene is TRBV6-6, the J gene TRBJ1-2, with 7 positions matching TRBD1. Per germline, CDR1 MNHNY and CDR2 SVGAGI (reference sequence). After removal of 5 bases from V and 3 bases from J, the junction contained 9 bases not matched to a gene. The CDR3 length is 15 residues. The CDR3 region is CASSNPETGYYGYTF. CDR3 DNA sequence: TGTGCCAGCAGTAACCCTGAGACAGGGTACTATGGCTACACCTTC.

V usage is TRBV19 and J usage is TRBJ1-2; TRBD1 agrees at 7 bases. The CDR3 consists of 16 residues. Germline V gene sequence: CDR1 LNHDA, CDR2 SQIVND (reference sequence). With 6 bases clipped from V and 8 bases from J, the junction kept 18 bases outside the gene matches. The CDR3 nucleotides read TGTGCCAGTAGGACCAACAGGGGCGGTACTATGGGAGGCTACACCTTC. Translated: CASRTNRGGTMGGYTF.

The rearrangement joins TRBV5-1 to TRBJ2-2; D is undetermined. CDR1 and CDR2 (germline): SGHRS, YFSETQ. The CDR3 has 14 residues. Trimming removed 2 bases from V and 4 bases from J, with 9 bases in between. CDR3 in amino acids: CASSFWSGTGELFF. The CDR3 DNA sequence: TGCGCCAGCAGCTTTTGGTCGGGCACCGGGGAGCTGTTTTTT. The full variable domain, with the rest looked up from reference TRBV5-1 and TRBJ2-2, is KAGVTQTPRYLIKTRGQQVTLSCSPISGHRSVSWYQQTPGQGLQFLFEYFSETQRNKGNFPGRFSGRQFSNSRSEMNVSTLELGDSALYLCASSFWSGTGELFFGEGSRLTVL.

This clone was recorded once. The chain combines TRBV6-5 with TRBJ2-7; TRBD1 is a possible D gene (5 bases). The length of the CDR3 is 15 residues. Germline CDR1 is MNHEY and CDR2 is SVGAGI. The V end lost 3 bases, the J end lost 2 bases, and 14 bases lay between the germline ends. CDR3 sequence reads: CASSYLLGAPYEQYF. The CDR3, as DNA: TGTGCCAGCAGTTATCTGCTTGGGGCCCCCTACGAGCAGTACTTC.